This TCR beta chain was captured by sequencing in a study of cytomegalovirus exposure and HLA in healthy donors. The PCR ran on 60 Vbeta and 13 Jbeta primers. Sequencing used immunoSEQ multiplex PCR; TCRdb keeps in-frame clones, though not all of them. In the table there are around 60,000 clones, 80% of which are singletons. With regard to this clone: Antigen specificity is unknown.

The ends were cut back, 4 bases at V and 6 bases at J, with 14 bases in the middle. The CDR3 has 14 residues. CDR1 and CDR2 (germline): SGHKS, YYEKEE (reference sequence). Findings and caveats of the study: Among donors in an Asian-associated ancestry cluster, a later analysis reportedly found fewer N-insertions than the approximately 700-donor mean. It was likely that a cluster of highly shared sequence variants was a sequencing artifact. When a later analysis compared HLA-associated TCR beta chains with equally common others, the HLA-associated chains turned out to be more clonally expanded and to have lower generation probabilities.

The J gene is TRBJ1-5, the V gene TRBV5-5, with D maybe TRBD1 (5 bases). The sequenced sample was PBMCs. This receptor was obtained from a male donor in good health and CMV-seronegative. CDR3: CASSPDGGSQPQHF. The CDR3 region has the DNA TGTGCCAGCAGCCCCGACGGGGGAAGTCAGCCCCAGCATTTT.